This T cell receptor beta chain was retrieved from a study of regulatory T cells in long-lasting Graves disease. Germline V gene sequence: CDR1 LNHDA, CDR2 SQIVND (reference sequence). The CDR3 covers 15 residues. V lost 1 base, J lost 8 bases, and 8 bases stayed unmatched. Researchers made TCR beta libraries by using iRepertoire HTBI primers and running Arm-PCR on CDR3 regions. One entry per CDR3 protein results from TCRdb running MiXCR on the multiplex PCR reads. This sample carries around 250,000 distinct CDR3 sequences, 15% to 20% of them seen once, and the ten largest clones take roughly 15%. Regarding time point: newly diagnosed GD, antithyroid drugs for less than 3 months. The TCR library was made from RNA that had been extracted from PBMCs in TRIzol. This sample was also put to use in a study of T cells in Graves' hyperthyroidism and ophthalmopathy. This second report adds: Lactation, pregnancy, other autoimmune disease or uncontrolled infection excluded patients. Researchers ran a first-round RT-PCR on the TCR CDR3 using the HTBI primer set.

The chain combines TRBV19 with TRBJ2-1; 7 bases line up with TRBD1. Specimen: peripheral blood mononuclear cells (PBMCs), collected at new diagnosis, from a patient treated with antithyroid drugs. The sequence was obtained from a woman aged 25-40 years with Graves disease. DNA for the CDR3: TGTGCCAGTAGTATAGCACCGACAGGGAACTATGAGCAGTTCTTC. It encodes CASSIAPTGNYEQFF.